The 31 T cell receptor beta chains presented below share a single source sample, sequenced in a study of T cell repertoires in aging, cancer and after chemotherapy. Amplification of TCR beta used genomic DNA extracted from peripheral blood. TRB rearrangements spanning V, D and J were amplified using mixed TRB-A/B primers. TCRdb re-analysed the multiplex PCR reads in MiXCR, keeping a single row per CDR3 protein. The data show roughly 1,200 distinct CDR3 sequences, with 25% to 30% seen just once and roughly 15% held by the top ten. Sequenced input: blood. These receptors came from a human donor with a solid tumor.

DNA for the CDR3: TGTGCCAGCAGCCTCTACGGTGCGACCCAGTACTTC. It is translated as CASSLYGATQYF. The chain carries TRBV7-2 and TRBJ2-5; D unclear. CDR1 is SGHTA, CDR2 FQGNSA, per germline. The length of the CDR3 is 12 residues. Trimming removed 5 bases at V and 7 bases at J, with 11 bases between.

This chain joins TRBV7-2 and TRBJ1-6; D is unclear. Germline CDR1 is SGHTA and CDR2 is FQGNSA. The germline V and J ends were trimmed by 1 base and 10 bases, with 17 bases remaining between them. This CDR3 spans 16 amino acids. The CDR3 DNA follows: TGTGCCAGCAGCTTAGGACCGATACAATTTGAATCACCCCTCCACTTT. Encoded protein: CASSLGPIQFESPLHF.

This rearrangement joins TRBV27 to TRBJ2-7; 7 positions match TRBD1. The CDR3 is 14 residues long. CDR1 is MNHEY, CDR2 SMNVEV, per germline (reference sequence). The junction had 8 bases not matched to a gene; V was cut back by 5 bases and J by 4 bases. The CDR3 DNA reads TGTGCCAGCAGTCCGCCGGGACAGCCATACGAGCAGTACTTC. Protein: CASSPPGQPYEQYF.

This chain links TRBV27 with TRBJ1-1, with D possibly TRBD1 on 6 matching bases. Germline V lookup: CDR1 MNHEY, CDR2 SMNVEV (reference sequence). The germline V and J ends were trimmed by 6 bases and 4 bases, with 12 bases remaining between them. The CDR3 covers 13 residues. The CDR3 DNA reads TGTGCCAGCAGGAACAGGGAATCCACTGAAGCTTTCTTT. Protein: CASRNRESTEAFF.

This clonotype rates as large (0.1 to 1%). The chain recombines TRBV5-6 with TRBJ2-2, with D possibly TRBD1 on 6 matching bases. Germline-derived CDR1 and CDR2 are SGHDT and YYEEEE. The V gene lost 0 bases and the J gene lost 5 bases, with 11 bases spanning the gap. The CDR3 has 15 residues. The CDR3 is CASSLVQGDTGELFF. CDR3 nucleotides: TGTGCCAGCAGCTTGGTACAGGGAGATACCGGGGAGCTGTTTTTT.

In its sample, this clonotype ranks as large (0.1 to 1%). This chain uses TRBV6-1 with TRBJ2-7; D remains ambiguous. Trimming left V 2 bases short and J 12 bases short, with 14 bases between. The germline V gene has CDR1 MNHNS and CDR2 SASEGT. The CDR3 spans 12 residues. For the CDR3, the DNA is TGTGCCAGCAGTGAACGCAGATCGACCCGGTACTTC. Protein sequence: CASSERRSTRYF.

Within the sample, this clonotype is large. V usage is TRBV30 and J usage is TRBJ1-2; 9 bases line up with TRBD1. The germline gives CDR1 GTSNPN, CDR2 SVGIG (reference sequence). This CDR3 comprises 13 residues. Trimming at V came to 3 bases and at J to 7 bases, leaving 6 bases not matched to a gene. CDR3 coding DNA: TGTGCCTGGAGGCTACAGGGGGCGGGTGGCTACACCTTC. Translation: CAWRLQGAGGYTF.

This clonotype is large by share. This rearrangement joins TRBV19 to TRBJ2-3; D may be TRBD1 or TRBD2 (6 bases each). The ends were cut back, 11 bases at V and 1 base at J, with 19 bases in the middle. CDR3 length: 15 residues. CDR1 LNHDA and CDR2 SQIVND come from the germline V gene (reference sequence). The CDR3 coding sequence is TGTGCCTCCGGGGAAGCGGAGGGGGGCACAGATACGCAGTATTTT. It codes for CASGEAEGGTDTQYF.

In DNA form, the CDR3 reads TGCAGCGCGGGACTAGGGTACAATGAGCAGTTCTTC. This encodes CSAGLGYNEQFF. This chain links TRBV29-1 with TRBJ2-1; 8 bases align to TRBD2. The junction had 3 bases not matched to a gene; V was cut back by 7 bases and J by 4 bases. CDR1 is SQVTM and CDR2 is ANQGSEA in the germline V gene. The CDR3 contains 12 residues.

This clonotype was seen a handful of times. V and J are TRBV20-1 and TRBJ1-5, with 9 bases lining up with TRBD1. This CDR3 region has 13 residues. Germline CDR1 and CDR2: DFQATT and SNEGSKA (reference sequence). V dropped 5 bases and J dropped 4; count of bases not matched to a gene: 3. CDR3 residues: CSAHGTGNQPQHF. CDR3 sequence (DNA): TGCAGTGCTCATGGGACAGGGAATCAGCCCCAGCATTTT.

Relative to its sample, this clonotype is large. The rearrangement uses TRBV5-4 and TRBJ2-7, with TRBD2 identical over 7 bases. V dropped 4 bases and J dropped 0; count of bases not matched to a gene: 4. The CDR3 is made up of 14 amino acids. CDR1 is SGHNT, CDR2 YYREEE, per germline (reference sequence). The CDR3 spells CASSLSGPSYEQYF. CDR3 DNA sequence: TGTGCCAGCAGCCTTAGCGGGCCCTCCTACGAGCAGTACTTC.

As to this clonotype: A much larger clone differs by one base, so this may be a read error. The chain recombines TRBV6-4 with TRBJ2-1, with 10 bases identical to TRBD2. The CDR3 runs to 17 residues. V lost 5 bases, J lost 9 bases, and 16 bases stayed unmatched. In germline, CDR1 is MRHNA, CDR2 SNTAGT. The CDR3 loop reads CASSPQLGAGGRAEQFF. In DNA form, the CDR3 reads TGTGCCAGCAGTCCCCAACTCGGAGCGGGAGGGCGGGCTGAGCAGTTCTTC.

The genes are TRBV30 and TRBJ2-7; the match to TRBD2 covers 9 bases. V dropped 0 bases and J dropped 4; count of bases not matched to a gene: 4. Looked up from germline, CDR1 is GTSNPN and CDR2 is SVGIG (reference sequence). This CDR3 region has 14 residues. CDR3 residues: CAWSVLAGSYEQYF. DNA for the CDR3: TGTGCCTGGAGTGTCCTAGCGGGATCGTACGAGCAGTACTTC.

In its sample, this clonotype ranks as large. The CDR3 region has the DNA TGTGCCAGTAGCCGGACAGCCTTGAACACCGGGGAGCTGTTTTTT. It codes for CASSRTALNTGELFF. This chain links TRBV19 with TRBJ2-2, with D possibly being TRBD1 (6 bases). Germline lookup yields CDR1 LNHDA and CDR2 SQIVND (reference sequence). The CDR3 consists of 15 residues. V lost 6 bases and J 1 base, leaving 12 bases between the germline ends.

This clonotype ranks as large. V gene TRBV7-6 combines with J gene TRBJ2-7, with 9 bases matching TRBD2. This CDR3 is built from 17 residues. V was pared by 5 bases and J by 5 bases, with 16 bases of the junction left unmatched. Germline CDR1 and CDR2: SGHVS and FNYEAQ. CDR3 residues: CASSRVPSSGIPHEQYF. In DNA, the CDR3 is TGTGCCAGCAGCCGAGTGCCTTCTAGCGGGATACCCCACGAGCAGTACTTC.

The chain has TRBV29-1 and TRBJ2-7; 9 bases fit TRBD1. The CDR3 extends over 14 amino acids. Germline loops: CDR1 SQVTM, CDR2 ANQGSEA. V lost 4 bases, J lost 5 bases, and 9 bases stayed unmatched. The CDR3 is CSVGTGASLHEQYF. The CDR3 DNA follows: TGCAGCGTTGGGACAGGGGCGTCACTCCACGAGCAGTACTTC.

J is TRBJ1-6 and V is TRBV10-2, with no clear D. In germline, CDR1 is WSHSY, CDR2 SAAADI. The CDR3 covers 14 residues. Trimming took off 1 base at V and 7 bases at J, with 8 bases between the two ends. CDR3 DNA: TGCGCCAGCAGTGAGTTTACGGGAAATTCACCCCTCCACTTT. Its protein is CASSEFTGNSPLHF.

The genes are TRBV6-2 or TRBV6-3 and TRBJ2-3; a weak D match, TRBD2 (6 bases). Trimming took 6 bases from V and 2 from J, leaving 12 bases between them. This CDR3 has 14 amino acids. Germline V CDR1 and CDR2: MNHEY, SVGEGT. CDR3: CASSLPGATDTQYF. Here the CDR3 DNA reads TGTGCCAGCAGCCTTCCGGGAGCCACAGATACGCAGTATTTT.

This sequence joins TRBV28 and TRBJ2-3, with TRBD2 identical over 8 bases. The junction had 4 bases not matched to a gene; V was cut back by 2 bases and J by 0 bases. CDR1 MDHEN and CDR2 SYDVKM come from the germline V gene. The CDR3 has 16 residues. The CDR3 region is CASSLPVAGSTDTQYF. CDR3 nucleotides: TGTGCCAGCAGTTTACCAGTAGCGGGGAGCACAGATACGCAGTATTTT.

V gene TRBV4-1 combines with J gene TRBJ2-3; TRBD2 matches at 13 bases. This CDR3 has 19 amino acids. Germline loops: CDR1 MGHRA, CDR2 YSYEKL. J gave up 6 bases and V 4 bases, and 16 bases lay outside the gene matches. In nucleotides, the CDR3 is TGCGCCAGCAGCCCGATGGGGAGGACTAGCGGGAGTTTGGACGATACGCAGTATTTT. Amino acid sequence: CASSPMGRTSGSLDDTQYF.

Sample share makes this clonotype large (0.1 to 1%). The chain couples TRBV6-5 to TRBJ1-2; D remains ambiguous. This CDR3 is 13 amino acids long. Per the germline V gene, CDR1 is MNHEY and CDR2 is SVGAGI. Between the trimmed V and J ends, which lost 5 bases and 1 base, there was a span of 8 bases. The CDR3 spells CASSLGSNYGYTF. In DNA, the CDR3 is TGTGCCAGCAGTCTTGGCAGTAACTATGGCTACACCTTC.

This clonotype is classed as medium-sized. The V call is TRBV20-1, the J call TRBJ1-3; D is ambiguous. Per germline, CDR1 DFQATT and CDR2 SNEGSKA (reference sequence). The germline V and J ends were trimmed by 5 bases and 0 bases, with 14 bases remaining between them. The length of the CDR3 is 15 residues. CDR3 region: CSAPDVDSSGNTIYF. DNA of the CDR3: TGCAGTGCTCCAGATGTCGACTCCTCTGGAAACACCATATATTTT.

V usage is TRBV27 and J usage is TRBJ2-1; 8 positions match TRBD1. This CDR3 has 15 amino acids. Losses at the gene ends were 5 bases for V and 3 bases for J; bases not matched to a gene: 6. Germline values: CDR1 MNHEY, CDR2 SMNVEV (reference sequence). CDR3 sequence (DNA): TGTGCCAGCAGTCCGGGACAGGCAGGCTACAATGAGCAGTTCTTC. Translated, it gives CASSPGQAGYNEQFF.

This clonotype qualifies as medium-sized. The V gene is TRBV5-1, the J gene TRBJ2-1; TRBD2 agrees at 12 bases. CDR1 is SGHRS, CDR2 YFSETQ, per germline. The CDR3 has 14 amino acids. The ends lost 3 bases at V and 10 bases at J; junction bases unmatched: 5. The CDR3 DNA reads as TGCGCCAGCAGCTCGACTAGCGGGAGACACGAGCAGTTCTTC. Its translation is CASSSTSGRHEQFF.

This chain connects TRBV6-1 to TRBJ2-2; D unresolved. Germline V gene sequence: CDR1 MNHNS, CDR2 SASEGT. V was trimmed by 1 base and J by 6 bases, leaving 6 bases between them. This CDR3 contains 13 residues. CDR3 sequence reads: CASSEVIAGELFF. DNA of the CDR3: TGTGCCAGCAGTGAAGTGATTGCCGGGGAGCTGTTTTTT.

By share, this clonotype counts as large. The V call is TRBV20-1, the J call TRBJ2-7, with TRBD1 identical over 12 bases. The trim removed 5 bases at V and 0 bases at J, leaving 5 bases unmatched. CDR3 length: 15 amino acids. Germline V gene sequence: CDR1 DFQATT, CDR2 SNEGSKA (reference sequence). The CDR3 is CSAGQGQGASYEQYF. The CDR3 nucleotides read TGCAGTGCTGGCCAGGGACAGGGGGCCTCCTACGAGCAGTACTTC.

The gene calls are TRBV24-1 and TRBJ1-2; TRBD1 might be the D (6 bases). V shed 3 bases and J shed 8 bases, with 18 bases lying between them. The CDR3 has 15 residues. CDR1 and CDR2 (germline): KGHDR, SFDVKD. CDR3 residues: CATSDNRRGLGGYTF. As DNA, the CDR3 is TGTGCCACCAGTGATAACCGACGGGGGCTCGGGGGCTACACCTTC.

V is TRBV4-1 and J is TRBJ1-4; 7 bases map to TRBD1. The V gene end was trimmed by 4 bases and the J gene end by 4 bases; junction bases not matched to a gene: 9. The V gene's germline CDR1 is MGHRA and CDR2 YSYEKL. The CDR3 is made up of 16 amino acids. In nucleotides, the CDR3 is TGCGCCAGCAGCCCGTCAGGGGGGATAGTTAATGAAAAACTGTTTTTT. Protein product: CASSPSGGIVNEKLFF.

By proportion, this clonotype is medium-sized. This chain links TRBV19 with TRBJ2-4; the D gene is possibly TRBD2 (5 bases). The CDR3 runs 15 residues. The V gene's germline CDR1 is LNHDA and CDR2 SQIVND (reference sequence). Trimming removed 4 bases at V and 3 bases at J, with 13 bases between. CDR3 nucleotides: TGTGCCAGTAGTAGTCTTGGAGCGGACAAAAACATTCAGTACTTC. This encodes CASSSLGADKNIQYF.

The chain links TRBV12-3 or TRBV12-4 to TRBJ1-6, with unresolved D. The CDR3 has 15 amino acids. The V gene lost 7 bases and the J gene lost 7 bases, with 17 bases spanning the gap. This CDR3 reads CASTPTESSNSPLHF. CDR3 bases: TGTGCCAGCACCCCGACGGAATCGTCAAATTCACCCCTCCACTTT.

The rearrangement uses TRBV5-1 and TRBJ2-5; a possible D gene is TRBD1 (5 bases). Germline loops: CDR1 SGHRS, CDR2 YFSETQ. Trimming took 6 bases from V and 4 from J, leaving 19 bases between them. The CDR3 is made up of 15 amino acids. CDR3 in amino acids: CASTQGSGLVETQYF. In DNA, the CDR3 is TGCGCCAGCACCCAGGGCTCAGGGTTGGTAGAGACCCAGTACTTC.